Listed below are T cell receptor beta chains from one sample, sequenced in a study of shared clonotypes between healthy human individuals. This table comes from immunoSEQ multiplex PCR, and its TCRdb copy is limited to in-frame clones, with some not included. In the table there are some 200,000 clones, 65% of which are singletons. The sample was memory CD4+ T cells sorted from blood. All receptors come from a man aged 30-40 years in good health. CDR3s include the opening cysteine and the closing phenylalanine or tryptophan. D genes are given only for firm matches. Clone size is not always given. Where it is, it says once, few, many or a class for expanded clones.

D | size | J | V | length | DNA | CDR3
TRBD2 | NA | TRBJ2-7 | TRBV28 | 16 | TGTGCCAGCAGTTTATGGGCTAGCGGGAGGCTGGGCGAGCAGTACTTC | CASSLWASGRLGEQYF
NA | NA | TRBJ2-2 | TRBV6-6 | 11 | TGTGCCAGCAGTGTCACCGGGGAGCTGTTTTTT | CASSVTGELFF
TRBD2 | few | TRBJ2-1 | TRBV5-1 | 15 | TGCGCCAGCAGCTTGTTTAGCGGGAGTAATGGTGAGCAGTTCTTC | CASSLFSGSNGEQFF
TRBD2 | NA | TRBJ2-2 | TRBV9 | 16 | TGTGCCAGCAGCGTGGCTAGCGGGAGGGCCCGTGGGGAGCTGTTTTTT | CASSVASGRARGELFF
TRBD2 | NA | TRBJ2-1 | TRBV7-3 | 13 | TGTGCCAGCAGCCGGACTAGCGGGAATGAGCAGTTCTTC | CASSRTSGNEQFF
TRBD2 | NA | TRBJ2-2 | TRBV19 | 19 | TGTGCCAGTAGTACCCTGGGACTAGCGGGAGGATCTAGCCCCGGGGAGCTGTTTTTT | CASSTLGLAGGSSPGELFF
TRBD2 | NA | TRBJ2-7 | TRBV28 | 15 | TGTGCCAGCAGTTTATTCTCTAGCGGGGCTTACGAGCAGTACTTC | CASSLFSSGAYEQYF
TRBD2 | NA | TRBJ2-7 | TRBV11-2 | 15 | TGTGCCAGCAGCTTACTTAGCGGGACGCCCTACGAGCAGTACTTC | CASSLLSGTPYEQYF
NA | NA | TRBJ2-7 | TRBV28 | 13 | TGTGCCACCACACACGCCGGACGATACGAGCAGTACTTC | CATTHAGRYEQYF
NA | NA | TRBJ2-3 | TRBV11-2 | 15 | TGTGCCAGCAGCTTAGCGGGAGATGGCACAGATACGCAGTATTTT | CASSLAGDGTDTQYF
NA | NA | TRBJ1-1 | TRBV7-3 | 10 | TGTGCCAGCAGCGGAGGAGAAGCTTTCTTT | CASSGGEAFF
NA | NA | TRBJ2-5 | TRBV7-9 | 16 | TGTGCCAGCAGCCAGGGCCAGGGGAGGACGAGAGAGACCCAGTACTTC | CASSQGQGRTRETQYF
NA | few | TRBJ1-3 | TRBV7-9 | 15 | TGTGCCAGCAGCTTAAGCGTTGTTGACCCCCACACCATATATTTT | CASSLSVVDPHTIYF
TRBD2 | NA | TRBJ2-5 | TRBV20-1 | 11 | TGCAGTGCTAATGGGGGGGGGACCCAGTACTTC | CSANGGGTQYF
NA | NA | TRBJ2-1 | TRBV28 | 14 | TGTGCCAGCAGTTTAGCGGGCAGAGTTCATGAGCAGTTCTTC | CASSLAGRVHEQFF
TRBD1 | NA | TRBJ2-4 | TRBV12-5 | 20 | TGTGCTAGTGGTTTGGTTCCATGGGGACAGCCAAATCGAGCCAAAAACATTCAGTACTTC | CASGLVPWGQPNRAKNIQYF
NA | NA | TRBJ2-1 | TRBV6-1 | 12 | TGTGCCAGCAGAGACAAATACAATGAGCAGTTCTTC | CASRDKYNEQFF
NA | NA | TRBJ1-1 | TRBV28 | 13 | TGTGCCACCCTGGGGGGTTCGACCACTGAAGCTTTCTTT | CATLGGSTTEAFF
TRBD1 | NA | TRBJ2-1 | TRBV29-1 | 15 | TGCAGTGTACGACAGGGGGTTGGTTCCTACAATGAGCAGTTCTTC | CSVRQGVGSYNEQFF
TRBD1 | NA | TRBJ1-1 | TRBV5-4 | 15 | TGTGCCAGCAGCTTGGCCGAGACAGGGGGCACTGAAGCTTTCTTT | CASSLAETGGTEAFF
NA | many | TRBJ2-7 | TRBV9 | 13 | TGTGCCAGCCCCCCAATACCCTCCTACGAGCAGTACTTC | CASPPIPSYEQYF
NA | NA | TRBJ2-7 | TRBV5-1 | 12 | TGCGCCAGCAGCTTGGCAGGGAACGAGCAGTACTTC | CASSLAGNEQYF
TRBD1 | NA | TRBJ2-7 | TRBV7-2 | 15 | TGTGCCAGCAGCCAAACCGGGACAGGCCCCTACGAGCAGTACTTC | CASSQTGTGPYEQYF
TRBD2 | NA | TRBJ2-7 | TRBV7-3 | 16 | TGTGCCAGCAGCTTGGCCGGGACTAGGCTCTTGGACGAGCAGTACTTC | CASSLAGTRLLDEQYF
TRBD2 | many | TRBJ2-6 | TRBV5-1 | 19 | TGCGCCAGCAGCCCCGGGACTAGCGGGAGGGCCGCTGGGGCCAACGTCCTGACTTTC | CASSPGTSGRAAGANVLTF
NA | NA | TRBJ1-3 | TRBV11-2 | 16 | TGTGCCAGCCGAAGCTTAAGCGGAAACTCTGGAAACACCATATATTTT | CASRSLSGNSGNTIYF
NA | few | TRBJ2-1 | TRBV4-1 | 15 | TGCGCCAGCAGCCAAGATCGGGAAGCGGGCAATGAGCAGTTCTTC | CASSQDREAGNEQFF
NA | NA | TRBJ2-7 | TRBV5-5 | 15 | TGTGCCAGCAGCCCGGGACCTAGCCCCAGCTACGAGCAGTACTTC | CASSPGPSPSYEQYF
NA | NA | TRBJ1-1 | TRBV7-9 | 15 | TGTGCCAGTACCGGACTTGTCAGGGCGAACACTGAAGCTTTCTTT | CASTGLVRANTEAFF
NA | NA | TRBJ2-2 | TRBV11-3 | 15 | TGTGCCAGCAGCAGCAAGGGACAGAACACCGGGGAGCTGTTTTTT | CASSSKGQNTGELFF
NA | few | TRBJ2-3 | TRBV14 | 14 | TGTGCCAGCAGCCAAGTACGGCTAACAGATACGCAGTATTTT | CASSQVRLTDTQYF